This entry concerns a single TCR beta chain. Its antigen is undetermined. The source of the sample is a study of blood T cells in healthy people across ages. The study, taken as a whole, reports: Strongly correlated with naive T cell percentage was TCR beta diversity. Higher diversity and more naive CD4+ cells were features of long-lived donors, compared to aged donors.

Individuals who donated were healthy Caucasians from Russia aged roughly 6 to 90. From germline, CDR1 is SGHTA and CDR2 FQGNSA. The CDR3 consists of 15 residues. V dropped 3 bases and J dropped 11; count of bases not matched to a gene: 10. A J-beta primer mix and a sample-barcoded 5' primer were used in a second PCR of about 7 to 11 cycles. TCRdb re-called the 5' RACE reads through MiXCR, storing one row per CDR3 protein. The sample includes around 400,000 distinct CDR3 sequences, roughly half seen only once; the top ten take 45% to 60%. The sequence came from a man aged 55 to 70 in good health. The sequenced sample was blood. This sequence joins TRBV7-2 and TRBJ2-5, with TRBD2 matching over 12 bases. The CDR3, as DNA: TGTGCCAGCAGCTTGACTAGCGGGAGAAAGAATGAGCAGTACTTC. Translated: CASSLTSGRKNEQYF.